This T cell receptor (beta chain) was retrieved from a study of early T cells in non-severe SARS-CoV-2 infection. Study conclusions and caveats: CD4 and private specificities were missed by VDJdb matching, which favored anti-spike CD8 responses.

This clonotype was recorded at least ten times. Antigen: not known. Individual cDNA molecules received unique molecular identifiers during library preparation. TCRdb redid the calling of the 5' RACE reads with MiXCR, one entry per CDR3 protein. The top ten clones hold around 4% of a sample with some 50,000 distinct CDR3 sequences, about 9.1% of them seen once. The CDR3 contains 14 residues. CDR1 and CDR2 from the germline V gene are SGHVS and FQNEAQ. Trimming stripped 1 base from V and 3 bases from J, with 9 bases between. Input material: whole blood. The sequence came from an adult who was a healthcare worker with PCR-confirmed SARS-CoV-2 infection or an uninfected control (not recorded which). This chain uses TRBV7-8 with TRBJ1-1; D remains unclear. The CDR3, as DNA: TGTGCCAGCAGCTTAGATCAGTCCCACACTGAAGCTTTCTTT. Protein: CASSLDQSHTEAFF.